This T cell receptor (beta chain) was documented in a study of T cell responses to AZD1222 COVID-19 vaccine. Study results and caveats: At baseline, seropositivity was found in only a handful of AZD1222 recipients.

As to this clone: What it recognizes is unknown.

Repertoires were generated with immunoSEQ multiplex PCR, while TCRdb's copy carries only in-frame clones and drops some. The table shows about 140,000 clones, with 80% to 90% occurring only once. This CDR3 contains 15 residues. Germline V lookup: CDR1 KGHSH, CDR2 LQKENI. Unmatched junction bases numbered 5, after V lost 0 bases and J lost 6 bases. The sample here was peripheral blood, taken on day 0 of AZD1222 vaccination. This receptor was identified in an adult in good health. This rearrangement joins TRBV18 to TRBJ1-5; TRBD1 matches at 7 bases. CDR3 amino acids: CASSPPLAGGQPQHF. For the CDR3, the DNA is TGTGCCAGCTCACCACCGTTAGCAGGGGGTCAGCCCCAGCATTTT. Full variable domain (rest looked up from reference TRBV18 and TRBJ1-5): NAGVMQNPRHLVRRRGQEARLRCSPMKGHSHVYWYRQLPEEGLKFMVYLQKENIIDESGMPKERFSAEFPKEGPSILRIQQVVRGDSAAYFCASSPPLAGGQPQHFGDGTRLSIL.